The clone carrying this TCR beta chain was recorded at least ten times. This sample is drawn from a study of T-cell reconstitution after alpha-beta-depleted transplantation in children. The authors prepared the TCRbeta library with unique molecular identifiers. MiXCR, applied by TCRdb to the PCR reads, yields one record per CDR3 protein. This sample has roughly 610,000 distinct CDR3 sequences; roughly 10% occur once, and the top ten carry 3.5% to 5%. Trimming took 0 bases from V and 0 from J, leaving 12 bases between them. The CDR3 has 16 amino acids. CDR1 LNHNV and CDR2 YYDKDF come from the germline V gene (reference sequence).

The chain employs TRBV15 and TRBJ2-7; D remains ambiguous. Source: PBMCs from the stem cell graft donor, taken from the stem cell graft. This clonotype was obtained from a human donor who donated a stem cell graft to a child with acute myeloid leukemia. CDR3 in amino acids: CATSRDTTRSSYEQYF. The CDR3 coding sequence is TGTGCCACCAGCAGAGATACCACGAGGAGCTCCTACGAGCAGTACTTC.